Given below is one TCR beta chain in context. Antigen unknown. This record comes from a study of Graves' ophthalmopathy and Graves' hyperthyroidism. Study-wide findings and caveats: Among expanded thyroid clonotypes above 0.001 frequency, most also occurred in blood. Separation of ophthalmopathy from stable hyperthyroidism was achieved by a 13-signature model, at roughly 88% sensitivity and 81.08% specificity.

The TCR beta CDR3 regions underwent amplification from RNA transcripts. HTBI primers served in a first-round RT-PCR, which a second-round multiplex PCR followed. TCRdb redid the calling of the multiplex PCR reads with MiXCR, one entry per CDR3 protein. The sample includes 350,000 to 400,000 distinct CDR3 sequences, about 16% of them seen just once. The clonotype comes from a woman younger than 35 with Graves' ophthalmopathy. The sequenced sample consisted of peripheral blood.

The CDR3 loop reads CSARDLGGYTF. CDR3 DNA: TGCAGTGCTAGAGATCTAGGTGGCTACACCTTC. This chain joins TRBV20-1 and TRBJ1-2; D remains unclear. V was trimmed by 0 bases and J by 7 bases, leaving 6 bases between them. The CDR3 extends over 11 amino acids. Germline CDR1 is DFQATT and CDR2 is SNEGSKA (reference sequence).